The clone carrying this TCR beta chain has just a few counts. Its antigen remains unidentified. The sample comes from a study of regulatory T cells in long-lasting Graves disease. The overall study: Graves' patients, newly diagnosed, had taken antithyroid drugs under 3 months. Whole-study results and caveats: TRBV28, TRBJ1-2 and TRBJ2-5 emerged as the favored segments in persistent disease.

Time point specified: newly diagnosed GD, antithyroid drugs for less than 3 months. With RNA extracted from PBMCs as input, the TCR library was made. With iRepertoire HTBI primers and Arm-PCR of CDR3 regions, TCR beta libraries were built. Via MiXCR, TCRdb re-called the multiplex PCR reads, giving one row per CDR3 protein. In the table there are under 700,000 distinct CDR3 sequences, around 15% of which are singletons. CDR3 size: 11 residues. The germline gives CDR1 SGHDN, CDR2 FVKESK. V lost 6 bases and J lost 6, with 5 bases in between. The same specimen was also included in a second study, on T cells in Graves' hyperthyroidism and ophthalmopathy.

This chain joins TRBV14 and TRBJ2-2; D remains ambiguous. Sequencing used peripheral blood mononuclear cells (PBMCs), obtained at new diagnosis, from a patient treated with antithyroid drugs. This TCR derives from a woman aged 35-60 years with Graves disease. CDR3 nucleotides: TGTGCCAGCAGTGTGGCCGGGGAGCTGTTTTTT. This sequence encodes CASSVAGELFF.